Below, one TCR beta chain is given with its context. This record belongs to a study of CD4 and CD8 cells across lung adenocarcinoma regions. With 6 bases clipped from V and 6 bases from J, the junction kept 5 bases outside the gene matches. This CDR3 is built from 15 residues. Germline V gives CDR1 MNHNS, CDR2 SASEGT. Samples came from patients with localized non-small cell lung adenocarcinoma. From the PCR reads, TCRdb called clonotypes with MiXCR, one entry per CDR3 protein. The sample has fewer than 15,000 distinct CDR3 sequences; under 75% are singletons. This sequence was found in a female donor with lung adenocarcinoma. The CD4 and CD8 labels of this study may be unreliable. The chain couples TRBV6-1 to TRBJ2-3; 14 nucleotides align to TRBD2. Sample: CD8+ T cells from the margin of a lung tumor. The CDR3: CASSPGLAGVDTQYF. In nucleotides, the CDR3 is TGTGCCAGCAGCCCGGGACTAGCGGGAGTCGATACGCAGTATTTT.